This TCR beta chain was captured in a study of T cells after yellow fever vaccination. The CDR3 is 15 amino acids. With 7 bases clipped from V and 6 bases from J, the junction kept 8 bases outside the gene matches. The study, taken as a whole, reports: Repertoires sorted by FACS could include abundant clonotypes that are contaminants from the bulk population. A large majority of primary-vaccination clones showed up again after the booster (around 95% CD4, 75% to 90% CD8). Weaker overall, the secondary response nonetheless peaked faster (day 5 versus 15).

In making TCR cDNA, 5'RACE template switching added a universal primer site and UMIs to it. One entry per CDR3 protein results from TCRdb running MiXCR on the 5' RACE reads. This sample has roughly 160,000 distinct CDR3 sequences, with less than 9% found just once. This clonotype was observed a handful of times. As yet, its antigen is unknown. This chain connects TRBV12-3 or TRBV12-4 to TRBJ2-3; 12 nucleotides line up with TRBD2. The material sequenced was CD4+ T cells sorted from PBMCs, taken 5 to 6 days after the first yellow fever vaccination. The sequence was collected from a man between 18 and 35 years old who received the YFV17D yellow fever vaccine. The CDR3 DNA is TGTGCCAGCACCATACTAGCGGGGGGTGGGGATACGCAGTATTTT. Its protein is CASTILAGGGDTQYF.